The rows below give T cell receptor beta chains drawn from one sample of a study of blood T cell repertoires in COVID-19. Only in-frame clones appear in the TCRdb table, and some are missing; sequencing was by immunoSEQ multiplex PCR. The sample yields about 150,000 clones, approximately 83% seen once. Material: peripheral blood. The receptors here all came from a woman older than 75 with acute or convalescent COVID-19. The CDR3 runs from the conserved cysteine through the conserved F or W. The D gene is left open where the match is weak. Clone size is shown for a subset of rows, as once, few, many or a class of expanded clone.

J gene	V gene	D gene	clone size	CDR3 DNA	CDR3 protein
TRBJ2-6	TRBV5-1	TRBD2	.	TGCGCCAGCAGCCCCGGGAGGTCTGGGGCCAACGTCCTGACTTTC	CASSPGRSGANVLTF
TRBJ2-1	TRBV7-2	TRBD2	once	TGTGCCAGCAGCTTAGATTTTGGGGTTGCGGGGGGGGACAATGAGCAGTTCTTC	CASSLDFGVAGGDNEQFF
TRBJ1-2	TRBV6-1	TRBD1	.	TGTGCCAGCAGTGAAGCTTACTTGGGACAGCCCTATGGCTACACCTTC	CASSEAYLGQPYGYTF
TRBJ2-3	TRBV7-9	.	.	TGTGCCAGCAGCCAAGTCAGAGATACGCAGTATTTT	CASSQVRDTQYF
TRBJ1-1	TRBV19	.	.	TGTGCCAGTAGTATCCCTCTCTTCGGGGGTTTTGTACTGGCTTTCTTT	CASSIPLFGGFVLAFF
TRBJ2-5	TRBV3-1/TRBV3-2	TRBD1	.	TGTGCCAGCAGCCAGAGAGACAGGGGGTTTGGAGAGACCCAGTACTTC	CASSQRDRGFGETQYF
TRBJ1-2	TRBV18	.	.	TGTGCCAGCTCACCGGCGGGGAGCGGCTACACCTTC	CASSPAGSGYTF
TRBJ2-7	TRBV27	.	.	TGTGCCAGCAGTTTGGGACTTAGTTCCGCGGCCTACGAGCAGTACTTC	CASSLGLSSAAYEQYF
TRBJ1-1	TRBV5-6	TRBD1	.	TGTGCCAGCAGCTTTGACAGGGTGAACACTGAAGCTTTCTTT	CASSFDRVNTEAFF
TRBJ2-1	TRBV18	.	.	TGTGCCAGCTCACCATTTTTAAAGACAGGTCGCTCCTACAATGAGCAGTTCTTC	CASSPFLKTGRSYNEQFF
TRBJ2-7	TRBV4-3	.	.	TGCGCCAGCAGCCAAGTAGGGGTTACGGACGAGCAGTACTTC	CASSQVGVTDEQYF
TRBJ1-2	TRBV19	TRBD1	.	TGTGCCAGTAGCTATGACAGGGGAGAAAGCTACACCTTC	CASSYDRGESYTF
TRBJ1-6	TRBV3-1/TRBV3-2	.	.	TGTGCCAGCAGCCCGCGACAGAGCTTGGGGTGGAATTCACCCCTCCACTTT	CASSPRQSLGWNSPLHF
TRBJ1-5	TRBV7-9	TRBD1	.	TGTGCCAGCAGCCCTGGACAGGGTGAATCTCAGCCCCAGCATTTT	CASSPGQGESQPQHF
TRBJ2-2	TRBV29-1	TRBD2	.	TGCAGCGTTCGGCGGGGGGGCCGGGACACCGGGGAGCTGTTTTTT	CSVRRGGRDTGELFF
TRBJ2-3	TRBV10-3	.	.	TGTGCCATCAGTGAAGGGGCCGGACCAGATACGCAGTATTTT	CAISEGAGPDTQYF
TRBJ2-3	TRBV2	TRBD2	.	TGTGCCAGCAGTCCTATAGCGGGGGGGGGCACAGATACGCAGTATTTT	CASSPIAGGGTDTQYF
TRBJ1-1	TRBV19	.	.	TGTGCCAGTATGATCTCTCCCAGCAGGGGAGTGAACACTGAAGCTTTCTTT	CASMISPSRGVNTEAFF
TRBJ1-5	TRBV3-1/TRBV3-2	TRBD1	few	TGTGCCAGCAGCCCCGGACAGGGGAACAATCAGCCCCAGCATTTT	CASSPGQGNNQPQHF
TRBJ1-2	TRBV7-8	TRBD1	.	TGTGCCAGCAGCTTAGGCACAGGGGATAGGTATGGCTACACCTTC	CASSLGTGDRYGYTF
TRBJ1-6	TRBV5-1	TRBD1	.	TGCGCCAGCAGCCCTGGGGACAGGAGAGATTCACCCCTCCACTTT	CASSPGDRRDSPLHF
TRBJ1-5	TRBV10-3	.	once	TGTGCCATCAGCCCGGGATCCGGGACACAGATCCAGCATTTT	CAISPGSGTQIQHF
TRBJ1-2	TRBV18	.	.	TGTGCCAGCTCACCACGACCGGGCCAGGGGTCTGACTATGGCTACACCTTC	CASSPRPGQGSDYGYTF
TRBJ2-1	TRBV5-1	.	.	TGCGCCAGCAGCTTGGCTCAGGGAAAGGGGAATGAGCAGTTCTTC	CASSLAQGKGNEQFF
TRBJ1-5	TRBV5-1	.	.	TGCGCCAGCAGCTTGGAAGGGGGGGGTCAGCCCCAGCATTTT	CASSLEGGGQPQHF
TRBJ2-1	TRBV15	TRBD2	once	TGTGCCACCAGCAGAGGGGGTAGCGGGGATTACAATGAGCAGTTCTTC	CATSRGGSGDYNEQFF
TRBJ1-2	TRBV15	.	.	TGTGCCACCAGCAGAGATCGGGGTGCAGGGGTAAACTATGGCTACACCTTC	CATSRDRGAGVNYGYTF
TRBJ1-1	TRBV5-1	.	.	TGCGCCAGCCGAATAGTCGGGAGTTCGAACACTGAAGCTTTCTTT	CASRIVGSSNTEAFF
TRBJ1-3	TRBV9	.	.	TGTGCCAGCAGCCTTGGGCCCTCTCAGGGAAACACCATATATTTT	CASSLGPSQGNTIYF
TRBJ2-1	TRBV5-1	.	.	TGCGCCAGCAGCTTAAATATTGAGCAGTTCTTC	CASSLNIEQFF
TRBJ1-2	TRBV12-3/TRBV12-4	TRBD1	few	TGTGCCAGCAGTTTAACACAGGGGTATGGCTACACCTTC	CASSLTQGYGYTF
TRBJ2-3	TRBV7-8	.	few	TGTGCCAGCAGCTTAGACTACGGGGGAACCACAGATACGCAGTATTTT	CASSLDYGGTTDTQYF
TRBJ1-1	TRBV29-1	TRBD1	.	TGCAGCGTTGCGGGGACAGGGCTAACTGAAGCTTTCTTT	CSVAGTGLTEAFF
TRBJ2-1	TRBV19	TRBD1	few	TGTGCCAGTAGTCTGAGGACAGGAGCCAATGAGCAGTTCTTC	CASSLRTGANEQFF
TRBJ1-1	TRBV11-2	.	.	TGTGCCAGCAGCGATCCGGGACAGAACACTGAAGCTTTCTTT	CASSDPGQNTEAFF
TRBJ2-1	TRBV7-7	TRBD1	.	TGTGCCAGCAGCTTACATGGCAGGGGGTTGAATGAGCAGTTCTTC	CASSLHGRGLNEQFF
TRBJ1-2	TRBV20-1	.	.	TGCAGTGCTAGTCCCAGTCAGGAGGGCTATGGCTACACCTTC	CSASPSQEGYGYTF
TRBJ2-6	TRBV5-1	TRBD1	.	TGCGCCAGCAGCGACGGGACAGGGGCGGCTGGGGCCAACGTCCTGACTTTC	CASSDGTGAAGANVLTF
TRBJ2-1	TRBV9	.	once	TGTGCCAGCAGCGTAGGATGGAAGCGCCCGGCCTCCTACAATGAGCAGTTCTTC	CASSVGWKRPASYNEQFF
TRBJ1-5	TRBV2	.	.	TGTGCCAGCGCAGTGGGCCATGGATGGCCCCAGCATTTT	CASAVGHGWPQHF
TRBJ1-6	TRBV18	TRBD1	once	TGTGCCAGCTCACCCTTACGGTCCGGGACAGGGGGAAGATCACCCCTCCACTTT	CASSPLRSGTGGRSPLHF
TRBJ2-1	TRBV4-2	TRBD2	.	TGTGCCAGCAGCCCCGGTGGAGCGGGGGACAATGAGCAGTTCTTC	CASSPGGAGDNEQFF
TRBJ2-7	TRBV6-5	.	.	TGTGCCAGCACCCCAGGGACATCCTACGAGCAGTACTTC	CASTPGTSYEQYF
TRBJ1-2	TRBV6-2/TRBV6-3	TRBD1	.	TGTGCCAGCAGTTATCTCGACAGGGGCGTTTATGGCTACACCTTC	CASSYLDRGVYGYTF
TRBJ2-3	TRBV18	TRBD1	.	TGTGCCAGCTCACCGGGACAGGGCACAGATACGCAGTATTTT	CASSPGQGTDTQYF
TRBJ1-4	TRBV5-1	.	.	TGCGCCAGCAGCTTGGTGTGGGCTGAAAAACTGTTTTTT	CASSLVWAEKLFF
TRBJ1-2	TRBV5-5	.	.	TGTGCCAGCAGCTTTCTTCAAGAGGATGGCTACACCTTC	CASSFLQEDGYTF